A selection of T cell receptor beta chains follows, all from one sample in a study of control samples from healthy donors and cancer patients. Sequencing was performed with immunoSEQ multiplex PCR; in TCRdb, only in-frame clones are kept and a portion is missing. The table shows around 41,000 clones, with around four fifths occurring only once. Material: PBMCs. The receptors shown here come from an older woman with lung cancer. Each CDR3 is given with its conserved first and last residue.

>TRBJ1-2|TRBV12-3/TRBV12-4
CASSRDSSYGYTF
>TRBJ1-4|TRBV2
CASRRAATNEKLFF
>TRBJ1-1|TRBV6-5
CASSLDRSTEAFF
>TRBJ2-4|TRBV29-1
CSVGLSAKNIQYF
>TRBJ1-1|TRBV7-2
CASSGGRNTEAFF
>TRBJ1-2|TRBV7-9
CASSFRQGNYGYTF
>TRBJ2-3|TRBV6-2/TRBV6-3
CASSSPGPTDTQYF
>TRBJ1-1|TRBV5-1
CASLGEGRTEAFF
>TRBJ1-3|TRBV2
CASSVSQGANTIYF
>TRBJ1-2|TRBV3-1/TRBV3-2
CASSQGGRNGYTF
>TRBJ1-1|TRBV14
CATAWQGEPNTEAFF
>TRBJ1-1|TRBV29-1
CSVLRDRGTEAFF
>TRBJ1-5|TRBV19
CASRYSGNQPQHF
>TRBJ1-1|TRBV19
CASSLKGGYTEAFF
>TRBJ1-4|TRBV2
CASSGTGQGSTNEKLFF
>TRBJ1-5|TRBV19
CASSPGEGRNQPQHF
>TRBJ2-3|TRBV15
CATSTGLAGGSGSTDTQYF
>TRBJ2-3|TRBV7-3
CASSLGGAAPDTQYF
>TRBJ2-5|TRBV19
CASSLGQGVLETQYF
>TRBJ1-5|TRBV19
CASTEGKGVSNQPQHF
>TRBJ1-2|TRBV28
CASSTHRGGKNGDGYTF
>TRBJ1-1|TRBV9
CASSVGGSGNTEAFF
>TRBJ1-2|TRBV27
CASSLVPRAYGYTF
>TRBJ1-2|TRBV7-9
CASSSPKDYGYTF
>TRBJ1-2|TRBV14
CASSQSIGLGYTF
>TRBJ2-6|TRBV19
CASSVSGSGANVLTF
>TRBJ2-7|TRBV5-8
CASSRRDYEQYF
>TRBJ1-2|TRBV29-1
CSVTVGQGAGYTF
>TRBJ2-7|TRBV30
CAWRYDDEQYF
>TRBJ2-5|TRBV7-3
CASSSFGAGQETQYF
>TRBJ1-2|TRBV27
CASAPQGTFYGYTF
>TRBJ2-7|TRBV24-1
CATTPGQGGEQYF
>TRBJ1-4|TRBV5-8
CASSTGTAGNEKLFF
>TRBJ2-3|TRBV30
CAWSALGSGPSTDTQYF
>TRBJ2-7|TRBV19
CASSDDREVHEQYF
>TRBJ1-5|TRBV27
CASGVQGSNQPQHF
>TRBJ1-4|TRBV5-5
CASSPAPTGKLFF
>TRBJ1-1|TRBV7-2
CASSSWQNTEAFF
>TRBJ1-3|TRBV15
CATSRDRVENTIYF
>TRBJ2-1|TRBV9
CASSESWGQGEIEQFF
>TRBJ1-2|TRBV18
CASSKTGSISYTF
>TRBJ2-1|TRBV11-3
CASSLGDSSYNEQFF
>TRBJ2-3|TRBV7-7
CASSRTAGTDTQYF
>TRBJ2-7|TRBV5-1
CASSLSGTGVSYEQYF
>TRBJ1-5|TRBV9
CASSVGQSNQPQHF
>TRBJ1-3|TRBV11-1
CASSPGISNTIYF
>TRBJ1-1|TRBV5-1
CASSATGAENTEAFF
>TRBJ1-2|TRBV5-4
CASSLGQDPWGGYTF
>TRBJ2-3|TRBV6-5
CASSYSGTSGADTQYF
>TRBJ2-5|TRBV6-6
CASTPGGETQYF
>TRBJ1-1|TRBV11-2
CASSLGGNTEAFF
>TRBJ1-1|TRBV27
CASSLRQGGAEAFF
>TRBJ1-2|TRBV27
CASSPLLDRLSGGYTF
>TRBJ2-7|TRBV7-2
CASSTGTSGYSYEQYF
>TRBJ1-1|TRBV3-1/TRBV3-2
CASTVGGNTEAFF
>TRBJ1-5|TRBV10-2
CASSEMGNSNQPQHF
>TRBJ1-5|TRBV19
CASSIGGSQPQHF
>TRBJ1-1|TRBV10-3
CAITIGTANTEAFF
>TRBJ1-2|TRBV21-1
CASSRSDSYGYTF